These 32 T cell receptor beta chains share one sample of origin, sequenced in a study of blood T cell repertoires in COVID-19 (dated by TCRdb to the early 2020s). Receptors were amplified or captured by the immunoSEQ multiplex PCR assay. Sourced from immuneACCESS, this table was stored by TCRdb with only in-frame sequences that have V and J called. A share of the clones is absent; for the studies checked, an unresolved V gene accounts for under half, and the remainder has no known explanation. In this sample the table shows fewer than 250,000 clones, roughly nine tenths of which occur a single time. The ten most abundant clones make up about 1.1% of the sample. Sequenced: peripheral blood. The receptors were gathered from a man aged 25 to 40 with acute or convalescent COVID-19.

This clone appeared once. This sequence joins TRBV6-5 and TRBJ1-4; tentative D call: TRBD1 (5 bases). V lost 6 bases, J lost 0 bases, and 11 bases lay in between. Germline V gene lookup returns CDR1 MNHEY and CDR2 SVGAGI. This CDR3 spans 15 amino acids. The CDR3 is CASRTRQTTNEKLFF. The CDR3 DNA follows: TGTGCCAGCAGAACAAGACAGACAACTAATGAAAAACTGTTTTTT.

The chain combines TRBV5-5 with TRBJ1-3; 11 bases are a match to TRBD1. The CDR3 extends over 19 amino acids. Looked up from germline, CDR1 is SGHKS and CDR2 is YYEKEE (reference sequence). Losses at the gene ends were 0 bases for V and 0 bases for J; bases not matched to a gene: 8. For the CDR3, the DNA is TGTGCCAGCAGCTTGGCCGGGACAGGGGGTAGGAGCTCTGGAAACACCATATATTTT. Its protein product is CASSLAGTGGRSSGNTIYF.

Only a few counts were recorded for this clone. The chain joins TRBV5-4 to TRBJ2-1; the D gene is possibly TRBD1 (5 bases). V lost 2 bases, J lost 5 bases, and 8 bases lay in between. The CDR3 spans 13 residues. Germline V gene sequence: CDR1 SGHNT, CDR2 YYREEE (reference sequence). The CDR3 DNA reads TGTGCCAGCAGCTTCAAAGGGGACAATGAGCAGTTCTTC. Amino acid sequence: CASSFKGDNEQFF.

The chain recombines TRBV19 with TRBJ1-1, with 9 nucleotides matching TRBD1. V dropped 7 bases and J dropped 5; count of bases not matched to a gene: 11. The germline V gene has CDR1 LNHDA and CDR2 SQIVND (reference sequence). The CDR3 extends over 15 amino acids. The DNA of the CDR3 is TGTGCCAGTAAAACACCCGGACAGGGGCGAACTGAAGCTTTCTTT. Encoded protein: CASKTPGQGRTEAFF.

CDR3 sequence (DNA): TGTGCCAGCAGTGAAGCGCGGGGCCTCGGCCGGTGGACTGAAGCTTTCTTT. Its translation: CASSEARGLGRWTEAFF. The chain employs TRBV2 and TRBJ1-1, with a tentative D call TRBD1 (5 bases). The CDR3 runs 17 residues. V was cut by 0 bases and J by 5 bases, with 19 bases left in between. Germline CDR1 and CDR2: SNHLY and FYNNEI.

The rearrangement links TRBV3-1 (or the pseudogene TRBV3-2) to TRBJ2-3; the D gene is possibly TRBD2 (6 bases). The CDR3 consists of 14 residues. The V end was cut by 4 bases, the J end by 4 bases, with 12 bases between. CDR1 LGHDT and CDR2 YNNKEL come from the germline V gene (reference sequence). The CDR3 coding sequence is TGTGCCAGCAGCCTTGCGGCTAGCGCAGATACGCAGTATTTT. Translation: CASSLAASADTQYF.

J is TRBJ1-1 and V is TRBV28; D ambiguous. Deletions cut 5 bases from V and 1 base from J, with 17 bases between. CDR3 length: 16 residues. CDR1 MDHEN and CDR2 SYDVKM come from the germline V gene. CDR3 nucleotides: TGTGCCAGCAGTCCCGGGTCCCTAGCGGGGAACACTGAAGCTTTCTTT. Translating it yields CASSPGSLAGNTEAFF.

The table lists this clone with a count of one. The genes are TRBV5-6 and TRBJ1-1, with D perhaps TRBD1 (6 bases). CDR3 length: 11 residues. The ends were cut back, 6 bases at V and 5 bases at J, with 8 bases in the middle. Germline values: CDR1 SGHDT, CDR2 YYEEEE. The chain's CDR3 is CASIRGTEAFF. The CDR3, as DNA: TGTGCCAGCATCAGGGGAACTGAAGCTTTCTTT.

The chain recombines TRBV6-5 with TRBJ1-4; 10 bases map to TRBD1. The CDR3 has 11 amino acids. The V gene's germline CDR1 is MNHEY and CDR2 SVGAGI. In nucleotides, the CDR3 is TGTGCTACGGGACAGGGGGAAAAACTGTTTTTT. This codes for CATGQGEKLFF.

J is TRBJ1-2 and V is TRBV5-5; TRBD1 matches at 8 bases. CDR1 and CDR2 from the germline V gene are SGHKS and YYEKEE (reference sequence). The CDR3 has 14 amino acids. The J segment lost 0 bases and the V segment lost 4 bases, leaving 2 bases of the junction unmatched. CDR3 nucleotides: TGTGCCAGCAGCCGGGACAGGACTAACTATGGCTACACCTTC. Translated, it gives CASSRDRTNYGYTF.

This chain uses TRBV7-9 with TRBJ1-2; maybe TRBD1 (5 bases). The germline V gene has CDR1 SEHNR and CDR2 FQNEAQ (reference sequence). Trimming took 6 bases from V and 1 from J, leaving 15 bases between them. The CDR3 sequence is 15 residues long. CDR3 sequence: CASRRGLFLNYGYTF. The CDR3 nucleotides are TGTGCCAGCAGACGGGGACTCTTCCTTAACTATGGCTACACCTTC. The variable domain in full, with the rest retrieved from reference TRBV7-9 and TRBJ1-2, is DTGVSQNPRHKITKRGQNVTFRCDPISEHNRLYWYRQTLGQGPEFLTYFQNEAQLEKSRLLSDRFSAERPKGSFSTLEIQRTEQGDSAMYLCASRRGLFLNYGYTFGSGTRLTVV.

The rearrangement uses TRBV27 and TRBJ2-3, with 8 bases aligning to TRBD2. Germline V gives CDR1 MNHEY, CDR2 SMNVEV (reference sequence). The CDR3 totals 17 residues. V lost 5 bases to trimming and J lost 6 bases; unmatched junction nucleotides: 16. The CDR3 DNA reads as TGTGCCAGCAGTCCAACACCGCTTAGCGGGATACGGGATACGCAGTATTTT. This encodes CASSPTPLSGIRDTQYF.

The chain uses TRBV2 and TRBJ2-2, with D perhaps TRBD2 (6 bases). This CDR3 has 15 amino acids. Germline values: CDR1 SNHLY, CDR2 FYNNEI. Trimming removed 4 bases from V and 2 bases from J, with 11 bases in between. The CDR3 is CASSGDGGNTGELFF. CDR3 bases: TGTGCCAGCAGTGGGGACGGGGGTAACACCGGGGAGCTGTTTTTT.

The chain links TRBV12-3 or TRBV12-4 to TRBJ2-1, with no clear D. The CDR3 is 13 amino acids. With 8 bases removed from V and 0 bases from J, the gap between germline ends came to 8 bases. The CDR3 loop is CASLSNSYNEQFF. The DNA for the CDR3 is TGTGCCAGCCTATCCAACTCCTACAATGAGCAGTTCTTC.

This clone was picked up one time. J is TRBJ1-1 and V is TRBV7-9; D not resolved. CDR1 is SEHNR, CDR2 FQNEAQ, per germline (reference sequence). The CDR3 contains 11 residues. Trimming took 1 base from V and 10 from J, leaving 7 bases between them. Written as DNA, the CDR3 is TGTGCCAGCAGCTTAGTCACGGGAGCTTTCTTT. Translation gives CASSLVTGAFF.

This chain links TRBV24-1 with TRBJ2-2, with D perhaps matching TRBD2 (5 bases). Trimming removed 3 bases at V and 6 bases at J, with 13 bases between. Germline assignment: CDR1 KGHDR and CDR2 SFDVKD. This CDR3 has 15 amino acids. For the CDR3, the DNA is TGTGCCACCAGTGATCCGACAACTAGATCCGGGGAGCTGTTTTTT. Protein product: CATSDPTTRSGELFF.

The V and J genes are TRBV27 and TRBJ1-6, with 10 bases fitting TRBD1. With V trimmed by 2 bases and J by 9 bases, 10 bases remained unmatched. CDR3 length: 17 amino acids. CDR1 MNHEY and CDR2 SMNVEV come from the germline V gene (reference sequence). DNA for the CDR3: TGTGCCAGCAGTTTAACGGGGTCGGGGACAGGGGTTTCACCCCTCCACTTT. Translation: CASSLTGSGTGVSPLHF.

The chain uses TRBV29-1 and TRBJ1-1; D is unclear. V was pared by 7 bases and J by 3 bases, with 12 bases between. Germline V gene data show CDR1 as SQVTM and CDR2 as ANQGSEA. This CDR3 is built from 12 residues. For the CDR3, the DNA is TGCAGCGCTAAATCAGGCTACACTGAAGCTTTCTTT. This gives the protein CSAKSGYTEAFF.

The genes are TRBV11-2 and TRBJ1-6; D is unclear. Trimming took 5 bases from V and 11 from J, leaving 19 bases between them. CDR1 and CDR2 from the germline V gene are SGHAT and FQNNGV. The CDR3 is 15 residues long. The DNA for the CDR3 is TGTGCCAGCAGCCCCCGGAGAGCCGGGATGGCACCCCTCCACTTT. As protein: CASSPRRAGMAPLHF.

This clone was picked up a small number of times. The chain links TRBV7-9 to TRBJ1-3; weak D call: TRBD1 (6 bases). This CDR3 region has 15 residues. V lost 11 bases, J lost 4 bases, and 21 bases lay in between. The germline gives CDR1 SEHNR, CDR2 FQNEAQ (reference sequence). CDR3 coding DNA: TGTGCCGGAGCCGGGACAATATATGGAGGAAACACCATATATTTT. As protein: CAGAGTIYGGNTIYF.

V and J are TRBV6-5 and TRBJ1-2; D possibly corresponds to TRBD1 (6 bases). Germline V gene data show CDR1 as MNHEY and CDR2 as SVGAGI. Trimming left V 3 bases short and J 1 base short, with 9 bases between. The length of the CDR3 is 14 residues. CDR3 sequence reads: CASSYTGSNYGYTF. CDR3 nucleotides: TGTGCCAGCAGTTATACAGGGAGTAACTATGGCTACACCTTC.

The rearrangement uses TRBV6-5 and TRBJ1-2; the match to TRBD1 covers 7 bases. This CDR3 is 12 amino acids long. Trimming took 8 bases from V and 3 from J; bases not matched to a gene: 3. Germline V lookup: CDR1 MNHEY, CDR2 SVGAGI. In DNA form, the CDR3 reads TGTGCCAGCCTTGACAGGGACTATGGCTACACCTTC. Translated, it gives CASLDRDYGYTF.

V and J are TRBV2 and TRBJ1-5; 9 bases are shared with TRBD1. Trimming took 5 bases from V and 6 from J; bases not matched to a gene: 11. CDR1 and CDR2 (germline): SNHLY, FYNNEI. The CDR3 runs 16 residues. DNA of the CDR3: TGTGCCAGCAGTTCCCCAGACAGGGGGTCGTTTCAGCCCCAGCATTTT. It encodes CASSSPDRGSFQPQHF.

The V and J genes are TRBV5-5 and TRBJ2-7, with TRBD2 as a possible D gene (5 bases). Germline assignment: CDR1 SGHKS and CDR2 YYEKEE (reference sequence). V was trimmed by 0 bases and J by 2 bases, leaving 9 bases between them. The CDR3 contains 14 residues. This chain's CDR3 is CASSLGRDTYEQYF. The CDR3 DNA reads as TGTGCCAGCAGCTTGGGCCGGGATACCTACGAGCAGTACTTC.

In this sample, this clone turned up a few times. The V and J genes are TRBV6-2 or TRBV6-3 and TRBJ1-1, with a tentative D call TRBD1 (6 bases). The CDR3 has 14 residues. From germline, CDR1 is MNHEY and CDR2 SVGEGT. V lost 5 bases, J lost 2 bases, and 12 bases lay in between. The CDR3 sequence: CASSRPQGNTEAFF. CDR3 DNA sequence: TGTGCCAGCAGTCGCCCACAGGGAAACACTGAAGCTTTCTTT.

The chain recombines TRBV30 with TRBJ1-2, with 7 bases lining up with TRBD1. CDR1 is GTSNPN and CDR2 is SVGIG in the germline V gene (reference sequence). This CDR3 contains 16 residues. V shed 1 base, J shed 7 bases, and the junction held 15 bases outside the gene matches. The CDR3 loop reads CAWSEPLTGRRGGYTF. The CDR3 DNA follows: TGTGCCTGGAGTGAGCCCTTGACAGGGAGAAGGGGTGGCTACACCTTC.

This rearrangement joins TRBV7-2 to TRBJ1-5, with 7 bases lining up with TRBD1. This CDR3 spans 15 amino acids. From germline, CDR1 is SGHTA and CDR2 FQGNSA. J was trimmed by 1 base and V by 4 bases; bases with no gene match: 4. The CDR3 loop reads CASSSTGWSNQPQHF. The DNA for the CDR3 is TGTGCCAGCAGCTCGACAGGGTGGAGCAATCAGCCCCAGCATTTT.

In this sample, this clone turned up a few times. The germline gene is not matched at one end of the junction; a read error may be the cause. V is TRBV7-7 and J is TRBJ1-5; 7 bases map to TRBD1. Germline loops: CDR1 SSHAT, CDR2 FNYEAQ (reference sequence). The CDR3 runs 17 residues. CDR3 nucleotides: TGTGCTAGCAGCTTAGCGGCCGAAGGACAGGCCCAGGGGACCCAGCATTTT. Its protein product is CASSLAAEGQAQGTQHF.

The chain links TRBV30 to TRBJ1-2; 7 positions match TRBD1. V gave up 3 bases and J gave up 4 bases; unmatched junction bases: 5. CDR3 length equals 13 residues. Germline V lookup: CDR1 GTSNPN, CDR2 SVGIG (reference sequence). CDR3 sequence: CAWSDTGVYGYTF. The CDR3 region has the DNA TGTGCCTGGAGCGACACAGGGGTCTATGGCTACACCTTC.

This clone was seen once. CDR3 sequence reads: CATSDNTGQQHNEQFF. In nucleotides, the CDR3 is TGTGCCACCAGTGACAACACGGGACAGCAGCACAATGAGCAGTTCTTC. The V and J genes are TRBV24-1 and TRBJ2-1, with TRBD1 identical over 7 bases. Germline assignment: CDR1 KGHDR and CDR2 SFDVKD. The CDR3 loop spans 16 amino acids. V was pared by 4 bases and J by 5 bases, with 10 bases of the junction left unmatched.

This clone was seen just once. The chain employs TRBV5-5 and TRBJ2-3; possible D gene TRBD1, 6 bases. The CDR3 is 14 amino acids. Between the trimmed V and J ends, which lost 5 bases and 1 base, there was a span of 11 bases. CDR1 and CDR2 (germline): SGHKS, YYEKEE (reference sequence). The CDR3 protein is CASRTHRGTDTQYF. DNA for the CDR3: TGTGCCAGCAGAACCCACAGGGGCACAGATACGCAGTATTTT.

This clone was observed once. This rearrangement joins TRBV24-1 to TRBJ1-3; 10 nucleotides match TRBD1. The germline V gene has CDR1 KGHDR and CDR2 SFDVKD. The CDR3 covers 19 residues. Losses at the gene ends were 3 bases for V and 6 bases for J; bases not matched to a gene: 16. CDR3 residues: CATSDISPDRGIFENTIYF. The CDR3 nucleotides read TGTGCCACCAGTGATATATCACCGGACAGGGGGATTTTTGAAAACACCATATATTTT.